The 29 T cell receptor beta chains reported below all come from one sample, sequenced in a study of cytomegalovirus exposure and HLA in healthy donors. Generated by immunoSEQ multiplex PCR, the TCRdb table keeps only in-frame clones and is missing some. The table shows about 98,000 clones, with 87% occurring only once. Sequenced sample: PBMCs. These receptors were taken from a woman aged 25 to 39 in good health and CMV-seronegative.

This clone was seen more than once but under ten times. The chain carries TRBV18 and TRBJ2-7, with 12 bases matching TRBD1. This CDR3 contains 14 residues. Germline V gives CDR1 KGHSH, CDR2 LQKENI. V was pared by 4 bases and J by 4 bases, with 2 bases of the junction left unmatched. For the CDR3, the DNA is TGTGCCAGCTCACTGGGACAGGGGGCGTACGAGCAGTACTTC. Translated, it gives CASSLGQGAYEQYF.

The chain has TRBV18 and TRBJ2-7, with 9 bases that match TRBD1. Germline values: CDR1 KGHSH, CDR2 LQKENI. The CDR3 has 13 residues. The V segment lost 6 bases and the J segment 7 bases; nucleotides outside the gene matches: 7. The CDR3 sequence is CASSRTGVGEQYF. The CDR3 coding sequence is TGTGCCAGCTCGCGGACAGGGGTGGGTGAGCAGTACTTC.

The genes are TRBV13 and TRBJ2-1; no clear D. Germline values: CDR1 PRHDT, CDR2 FYEKMQ (reference sequence). Deletions cut 4 bases from V and 9 bases from J, with 7 bases between. The CDR3 is 11 residues long. This CDR3 reads CASSSSREQFF. The CDR3 DNA reads as TGTGCCAGCAGCTCCTCTCGTGAGCAGTTCTTC. Variable domain in full (rest from reference TRBV13 and TRBJ2-1): AAGVIQSPRHLIKEKRETATLKCYPIPRHDTVYWYQQGPGQDPQFLISFYEKMQSDKGSIPDRFSAQQFSDYHSELNMSSLELGDSALYFCASSSSREQFFGPGTRLTVL.

The chain joins TRBV27 to TRBJ2-1; 7 nucleotides match TRBD1. Germline V gene lookup returns CDR1 MNHEY and CDR2 SMNVEV (reference sequence). V lost 6 bases and J lost 10; bases outside the gene matches: 12. The CDR3 is 14 amino acids. CDR3: CASSRITGEYEQFF. The DNA for the CDR3 is TGTGCCAGCAGCCGAATCACAGGGGAATACGAGCAGTTCTTC.

CDR3 nucleotides: TGTGCCAGCAGGGGGGGGGACAGGGGAACTGAAGCTTTCTTT. Its translation is CASRGGDRGTEAFF. The rearrangement joins TRBV6-5 to TRBJ1-1, with TRBD1 matching 10 bases. The ends lost 6 bases at V and 5 bases at J; junction bases unmatched: 6. CDR1 MNHEY and CDR2 SVGAGI come from the germline V gene. The CDR3 runs to 14 residues.

The J gene is TRBJ1-2, the V gene TRBV9, with 7 bases lining up with TRBD1. The CDR3 is 15 residues long. V shed 0 bases and J 3 bases; nucleotides not matched to a gene: 5. Per germline, CDR1 SGDLS and CDR2 YYNGEE. This chain's CDR3 is CASSVDGQVDYGYTF. The DNA of the CDR3 is TGTGCCAGCAGCGTAGACGGACAGGTGGACTATGGCTACACCTTC.

The chain has TRBV5-1 and TRBJ1-2; D possibly corresponds to TRBD1 (6 bases). Trimming cost V 0 bases and J 5 bases, with 14 bases left between them. The V gene's germline CDR1 is SGHRS and CDR2 YFSETQ. This CDR3 region has 15 residues. CDR3 protein: CASSLGSRTEYGYTF. Written as DNA, the CDR3 is TGCGCCAGCAGCTTGGGGAGCCGGACAGAGTATGGCTACACCTTC. Supplemented by reference TRBV5-1 and TRBJ1-2, the full variable domain reads KAGVTQTPRYLIKTRGQQVTLSCSPISGHRSVSWYQQTPGQGLQFLFEYFSETQRNKGNFPGRFSGRQFSNSRSEMNVSTLELGDSALYLCASSLGSRTEYGYTFGSGTRLTVV.

This clone is deemed medium-sized. The chain has TRBV5-4 and TRBJ1-6; 7 bases line up with TRBD1. The CDR3 contains 14 residues. Germline CDR1 SGHNT, CDR2 YYREEE (reference sequence). V lost 5 bases, J lost 9 bases, and 8 bases stayed unmatched. The CDR3 here is CASRLGGAGSPLHF. The CDR3 DNA sequence: TGTGCCAGCAGATTAGGGGGCGCAGGTTCACCCCTCCACTTT.

This clone was seen a handful of times. The chain links TRBV5-8 to TRBJ1-1; D possibly corresponds to TRBD1 (5 bases). Trimming stripped 1 base from V and 7 bases from J, with 14 bases between. Germline CDR1 SGHTS, CDR2 YDEGEE. This CDR3 spans 14 amino acids. The CDR3 DNA reads as TGTGCCAGCAGCTTGTTAGGGGAATTTGGTGAAGCTTTCTTT. Translation: CASSLLGEFGEAFF.

This sequence joins TRBV4-3 and TRBJ2-3, with TRBD1 identical over 7 bases. This CDR3 has 14 residues. V lost 5 bases, J lost 1 base, and 3 bases stayed unmatched. The germline CDR1 and CDR2 sequences are LGHNA and YSLEER. CDR3 loop: CASSLGTGTDTQYF. The DNA for the CDR3 is TGCGCCAGCAGCTTAGGGACAGGCACAGATACGCAGTATTTT.

This clone was detected only once. V and J are TRBV2 and TRBJ2-3, with 7 bases that match TRBD2. CDR3 length equals 14 residues. CDR1 and CDR2 (germline): SNHLY, FYNNEI. Trimming at V came to 6 bases and at J to 0 bases, leaving 3 bases not matched to a gene. This CDR3 is CASSLSGSTDTQYF. CDR3 bases: TGTGCCAGCAGCCTTAGCGGGAGCACAGATACGCAGTATTTT.

The V and J genes are TRBV25-1 and TRBJ2-2; TRBD2 is a possible D gene (5 bases). In germline, CDR1 is MGHDK, CDR2 SYGVNS. The V end was cut by 1 base, the J end by 6 bases, with 12 bases between. The CDR3 consists of 15 residues. CDR3 residues: CASSESGIGAGELFF. The CDR3 nucleotides read TGTGCCAGCAGTGAATCCGGGATCGGGGCCGGGGAGCTGTTTTTT.

The chain combines TRBV18 with TRBJ2-7; no reliable D call. This CDR3 region has 14 residues. Germline V gene lookup returns CDR1 KGHSH and CDR2 LQKENI. V dropped 0 bases and J dropped 2 bases, with 8 bases sitting between them. In nucleotides, the CDR3 is TGTGCCAGCTCACCACCGACAAACACCTACGAGCAGTACTTC. It yields the protein CASSPPTNTYEQYF.

CDR3 DNA sequence: TGTGCCAGCAGACGGACTAGCGGGGGACCATACAATGAGCAGTTCTTC. Residues: CASRRTSGGPYNEQFF. The rearrangement links TRBV7-2 to TRBJ2-1; 13 bases align to TRBD2. With 6 bases clipped from V and 4 bases from J, the junction kept 6 bases outside the gene matches. Germline V gives CDR1 SGHTA, CDR2 FQGNSA. This CDR3 is built from 16 residues. The variable domain in full, with the rest retrieved from reference TRBV7-2 and TRBJ2-1, is GAGVSQSPSNKVTEKGKDVELRCDPISGHTALYWYRQSLGQGLEFLIYFQGNSAPDKSGLPSDRFSAERTGGSVSTLTIQRTQQEDSAVYLCASRRTSGGPYNEQFFGPGTRLTVL.

The chain uses TRBV2 and TRBJ2-7; weak D call: TRBD1 (6 bases). The CDR3 is 14 amino acids. The V end lost 6 bases, the J end lost 6 bases, and 18 bases lay between the germline ends. The germline V gene encodes CDR1 SNHLY and CDR2 FYNNEI. This CDR3 is CASRISGTNPEQYF. The CDR3 DNA is TGTGCCAGCAGGATATCCGGGACAAATCCCGAGCAGTACTTC.

The rearrangement joins TRBV7-2 to TRBJ1-1; D possibly corresponds to TRBD1 (5 bases). Germline values: CDR1 SGHTA, CDR2 FQGNSA. With 1 base removed from V and 0 bases from J, the gap between germline ends came to 6 bases. This CDR3 is built from 14 residues. This CDR3 is CASSLGRVNTEAFF. CDR3 nucleotide sequence: TGTGCCAGCAGCTTAGGCAGGGTGAACACTGAAGCTTTCTTT.

The rearrangement links TRBV4-2 to TRBJ2-7; no clear D gene. This CDR3 has 12 residues. CDR1 LGHNA and CDR2 YNFKEQ come from the germline V gene. V lost 0 bases and J 8 bases, leaving 8 bases between the germline ends. DNA of the CDR3: TGTGCCAGCAGCCAAGATCGGGTAAAGCAGTACTTC. Amino acids: CASSQDRVKQYF.

The rearrangement uses TRBV4-2 and TRBJ2-3; 14 positions match TRBD2. Trimming removed 3 bases from V and 6 bases from J; junction bases left unmatched: 8. This CDR3 region has 17 residues. Germline assignment: CDR1 LGHNA and CDR2 YNFKEQ. CDR3 sequence (DNA): TGTGCCAGCAGCCAGTCGGGACTAGCGGGAGAAGCCGATACGCAGTATTTT. It translates to CASSQSGLAGEADTQYF.

The V call is TRBV4-1, the J call TRBJ1-5; no clear D gene. This CDR3 is 14 amino acids long. Trimming took off 3 bases at V and 11 bases at J, with 17 bases between the two ends. Germline V CDR1 and CDR2: MGHRA, YSYEKL. CDR3 amino acids: CASSQPGSDHAQHF. CDR3 nucleotides: TGCGCCAGCAGCCAGCCGGGATCCGATCACGCCCAGCATTTT.

The chain has TRBV14 and TRBJ1-6; D not certain. The CDR3 is 16 residues long. Germline CDR1 is SGHDN and CDR2 is FVKESK. Deletions cut 4 bases from V and 3 bases from J, with 13 bases between. CDR3 protein: CASSPIRRIYNSPLHF. The CDR3 DNA follows: TGTGCCAGCAGCCCCATCAGGAGGATCTATAATTCACCCCTCCACTTT.

The V gene is TRBV5-1, the J gene TRBJ2-5, with 10 bases lining up with TRBD1. The CDR3 runs to 16 residues. V shed 4 bases, J shed 5 bases, and the junction held 11 bases outside the gene matches. From germline, CDR1 is SGHRS and CDR2 YFSETQ. Here the CDR3 reads CASSRGTGQGYETQYF. The CDR3 DNA is TGCGCCAGCAGCCGGGGGACGGGACAGGGGTATGAGACCCAGTACTTC.

The gene calls are TRBV7-2 and TRBJ2-3; possible D gene TRBD1, 6 bases. This CDR3 spans 15 amino acids. V was pared by 2 bases and J by 0 bases, with 9 bases between. CDR1 and CDR2 (germline): SGHTA, FQGNSA. The CDR3 DNA sequence: TGTGCCAGCAGCTTACAGGGGTCTAGCACAGATACGCAGTATTTT. As protein: CASSLQGSSTDTQYF.

The gene calls are TRBV9 and TRBJ1-5; D is unresolved. Germline V gives CDR1 SGDLS, CDR2 YYNGEE. V was cut by 2 bases and J by 5 bases, with 11 bases left in between. This CDR3 is built from 14 residues. CDR3 loop: CASSVGFAYQPQHF. The DNA for the CDR3 is TGTGCCAGCAGCGTCGGGTTTGCATATCAGCCCCAGCATTTT.

This clone has a handful of counts. This chain joins TRBV5-1 and TRBJ2-1, with 11 bases matching TRBD1. V was clipped by 4 bases and J by 8 bases; unmatched bases: 5. This CDR3 spans 14 amino acids. The germline gives CDR1 SGHRS, CDR2 YFSETQ. CDR3 in amino acids: CASSVWGQGDEQFF. In DNA, the CDR3 is TGCGCCAGCAGCGTGTGGGGACAGGGGGATGAGCAGTTCTTC.

The CDR3 nucleotides are TGTGCCAGCAGCTCCCCGGGACAGTCCTCCTACGAGCAGTACTTC. Its translation: CASSSPGQSSYEQYF. The chain has TRBV7-9 and TRBJ2-7, with 7 bases that match TRBD1. The germline CDR1 and CDR2 sequences are SEHNR and FQNEAQ (reference sequence). With V trimmed by 4 bases and J by 0 bases, 6 bases remained unmatched. The CDR3 loop spans 15 amino acids.

This clone has only a few counts. J is TRBJ1-5 and V is TRBV27, with 7 nucleotides matching TRBD1. This CDR3 comprises 14 residues. Looked up from germline, CDR1 is MNHEY and CDR2 is SMNVEV (reference sequence). V was clipped by 8 bases and J by 4 bases; unmatched bases: 8. The CDR3 DNA sequence: TGTGCCAGCTCTACTTACAGGGGTAATCAGCCCCAGCATTTT. Translation gives CASSTYRGNQPQHF.

The chain combines TRBV6-5 with TRBJ1-1; D ambiguous. V was cut by 2 bases and J by 4 bases, with 11 bases left in between. Per the germline V gene, CDR1 is MNHEY and CDR2 is SVGAGI. This CDR3 comprises 14 residues. The DNA of the CDR3 is TGTGCCAGCAGTTACCTCTCACTAGCCACTGAAGCTTTCTTT. Protein: CASSYLSLATEAFF.

The rearrangement uses TRBV6-1 and TRBJ2-7; 7 nucleotides line up with TRBD1. The length of the CDR3 is 13 residues. CDR1 MNHNS and CDR2 SASEGT come from the germline V gene. Trimming cost V 6 bases and J 6 bases; bases outside gene matches: 8. This CDR3 reads CASRTLTGTEQYF. DNA of the CDR3: TGTGCCAGCAGGACCCTGACAGGGACCGAGCAGTACTTC.

V usage is TRBV7-6 and J usage is TRBJ1-1; maybe TRBD1 (5 bases). The V end lost 1 base, the J end lost 2 bases, and 23 bases lay between the germline ends. The CDR3 is 19 amino acids. Germline CDR1 reads SGHVS; CDR2 reads FNYEAQ. The CDR3 DNA reads as TGTGCCAGCAGCTTAGGTATACGAGCCAAGCCGGGACTCAACACTGAAGCTTTCTTT. This encodes CASSLGIRAKPGLNTEAFF. Based on the CDR3 plus reference TRBV7-6 and TRBJ1-1, the full variable domain is GAGVSQSPRYKVTKRGQDVALRCDPISGHVSLYWYRQALGQGPEFLTYFNYEAQQDKSGLPNDRFSAERPEGSISTLTIQRTEQRDSAMYRCASSLGIRAKPGLNTEAFFGQGTRLTVV.